This T cell receptor beta chain was sequenced during a study of post-analysis software for immune sequencing data. Findings of the study overall: The study found TRBV5-6, TRBV5-1 and TRBV20-1 among several TRBV segments more frequent in patients than controls. Controls significantly exceeded multiple sclerosis patients in normalized Chao1 diversity.

The V end was cut by 4 bases, the J end by 7 bases, with 27 bases between. CDR3 length equals 17 residues. Germline-derived CDR1 and CDR2 are DFQATT and SNEGSKA (reference sequence). Unique molecular identifiers tagged the TCR beta cDNA libraries. The T cell input of about 0.9 to 10 million gave a few hundred thousand cDNA molecules. TCRdb reprocessed the PCR reads with MiXCR, giving one entry per CDR3 protein. The repertoire has roughly 670,000 distinct CDR3 sequences, 55% to 60% of them found once; the top ten carry about 10%. A word on this clonotype: The antigen is unknown.

The chain combines TRBV20-1 with TRBJ2-3; D is undetermined. The specimen sequenced was blood. The receptor comes from a girl aged 2 to 10 with multiple sclerosis. CDR3: CSAKPTEGLGPKYTQYF. CDR3 sequence (DNA): TGCAGTGCTAAACCCACAGAAGGGCTAGGACCCAAGTATACGCAGTATTTT.